The rows below give T cell receptor beta chains drawn from one sample of a study of blood T cell repertoires in COVID-19. Sequencing used immunoSEQ multiplex PCR; TCRdb keeps in-frame clones, though not all of them. The data contain about 240,000 clones, roughly four fifths of them singletons. Sequences were obtained from peripheral blood. The receptors here all came from a woman in her 70s with acute or convalescent COVID-19. Both conserved end residues are part of each CDR3. D genes are given only for firm matches. Size tells how often a clone was seen (once, few, many) or the class of an expanded clone, and some rows leave it out.

TRBJ2-1,TRBD2,NA,TRBV2,TGTGCCAGCAGAGGGACTAGCTCGGCGAATGAGCAGTTCTTC,CASRGTSSANEQFF
TRBJ1-1,TRBD1,NA,TRBV2,TGTGCCGGATTCGGACAGGGAAACACTGAAGCTTTCTTT,CAGFGQGNTEAFF
TRBJ1-1,NA,few,TRBV5-1,TGCGCCAGCAGCCCACAGGGAAACACTGAAGCTTTCTTT,CASSPQGNTEAFF
TRBJ2-3,NA,NA,TRBV10-3,TGTGCCATCAGTGAGTCGGGCTCCCGGAGGAGCTCTAGCACAGATACGCAGTATTTT,CAISESGSRRSSSTDTQYF
TRBJ2-5,NA,NA,TRBV13,TGTGCCAGCAGCGCCAACAGGTTGGGGGAGACCCAGTACTTC,CASSANRLGETQYF
TRBJ1-1,NA,NA,TRBV10-3,TGTGCCATCAGTGAGTCCCCAGGGATGAACACTGAAGCTTTCTTT,CAISESPGMNTEAFF
TRBJ2-5,TRBD1,NA,TRBV30,TGTGCCTGGAGTTGGGACAGGGGGTATGGGACCCAGTACTTC,CAWSWDRGYGTQYF
TRBJ1-3,NA,NA,TRBV25-1,TGTGCCAGCAGCACAGGCTTGAGCTCTGGAAACACCATATATTTT,CASSTGLSSGNTIYF
TRBJ1-2,TRBD1,NA,TRBV25-1,TGTGCCAGCAGTTCCTACAGGGGGCAAGGTGGCTACACCTTC,CASSSYRGQGGYTF
TRBJ1-2,NA,NA,TRBV7-9,TGTGCCAGCAGCTTAGATCCAGGGCGAGGTAACTATGGCTACACCTTC,CASSLDPGRGNYGYTF
TRBJ2-1,TRBD1,NA,TRBV3-1/TRBV3-2,TGTGCCAGCAGCGAACTGACAGGGGGCACGGAGCAGTTCTTC,CASSELTGGTEQFF
TRBJ1-2,NA,NA,TRBV4-1,TGCGCCAGCAGTCCCGGGAGTAACTATGGCTACACCTTC,CASSPGSNYGYTF
TRBJ1-1,TRBD1,many,TRBV2,TGTGCCAGCACCTCGTGGGCAGGGGGTAGAAATGAAGCTTTCTTT,CASTSWAGGRNEAFF
TRBJ1-3,NA,NA,TRBV6-5,TGTGCCAGCACCCAAGACTCCAGCTCTGGAAACACCATATATTTT,CASTQDSSSGNTIYF
TRBJ1-1,NA,NA,TRBV27,TGTGCCAGCAGTTTTTTTGGCGGGGTGGCCAACACTGAAGCTTTCTTT,CASSFFGGVANTEAFF
TRBJ2-3,TRBD1,few,TRBV29-1,TGCAGCGTCGACGCGGACAGGGACCGCACAGATACGCAGTATTTT,CSVDADRDRTDTQYF
TRBJ2-7,NA,NA,TRBV6-5,TGTGCCAGCAGTTACTCGTCCCCGAGATACGAGCAGTACTTC,CASSYSSPRYEQYF
TRBJ1-3,NA,NA,TRBV19,TGTGCCAGTAGTATAGCCCGCTCAGGGGTTGGAAACACCATATATTTT,CASSIARSGVGNTIYF
TRBJ1-2,NA,NA,TRBV2,TGTGCCAGCAGGTTAACAGGCTATGGCTACACCTTC,CASRLTGYGYTF
TRBJ2-5,NA,NA,TRBV20-1,TGCAGTGCTAGAGCAGGGGAGACCCAGTACTTC,CSARAGETQYF
TRBJ2-3,TRBD1,NA,TRBV19,TGTGCCAGTAGTATAGGAGACAGGGTCCCGGGTACAAAGTATTTT,CASSIGDRVPGTKYF
TRBJ1-2,NA,NA,TRBV18,TGTGCCAGCTCACCTGACATTGGTGGCTACACCTTC,CASSPDIGGYTF
TRBJ1-5,NA,many,TRBV12-3/TRBV12-4,TGTGCCAGCGGTCGCAGTACCAATCAGCCCCAGCATTTT,CASGRSTNQPQHF
TRBJ2-7,NA,NA,TRBV19,TGTGCCAGTAGACCACAGAGCTCCTACGAGCAGTACTTC,CASRPQSSYEQYF
TRBJ2-7,NA,NA,TRBV10-1,TGCGCCAGCAGTCCGGGTAGCTCCTACGAGCAGTACTTC,CASSPGSSYEQYF
TRBJ2-2,TRBD1,NA,TRBV5-1,TGCGCCAGCAACCGGGACAGGAACACCGGGGAGCTGTTTTTT,CASNRDRNTGELFF
TRBJ1-4,NA,once,TRBV6-2/TRBV6-3,TGTGCCAGCAGTCCAGGAGGGGTGGCTGAAAAACTGTTTTTT,CASSPGGVAEKLFF
TRBJ2-2,NA,NA,TRBV5-1,TGCGCCAGCAACATTAACACCGGGGAGCTGTTTTTT,CASNINTGELFF
TRBJ1-2,TRBD1,NA,TRBV7-9,TGTGCCAGCAGCTTGGGATCCGGGACAGGGAATGGCTACACCTTC,CASSLGSGTGNGYTF
TRBJ2-5,TRBD1,NA,TRBV2,TGTGCCACCGATTCCGGGACAGGGTATTTACAGGAGACCCAGTACTTC,CATDSGTGYLQETQYF
TRBJ1-5,TRBD1,NA,TRBV4-1,TGCGCCAGCAGCCAAGAGGGACAGGGGGGTCAGCCCCAGCATTTT,CASSQEGQGGQPQHF
TRBJ1-6,TRBD1,NA,TRBV28,TGTGCCAGCAGTTTACCTCAGGGGACAGGGATAAATTCACCCCTCCACTTT,CASSLPQGTGINSPLHF
TRBJ1-1,NA,NA,TRBV29-1,TGCAGCGTTGCCCTAAACACTGAAGCTTTCTTT,CSVALNTEAFF
TRBJ2-1,NA,NA,TRBV7-2,TGTGCCAGCAGCTTATGGGGTCAGGCGGGCAATGAGCAGTTCTTC,CASSLWGQAGNEQFF
TRBJ1-2,NA,NA,TRBV9,TGTGCCAGCAGCCGCGAACCCTATGGCTACACCTTC,CASSREPYGYTF
TRBJ1-1,NA,NA,TRBV7-9,TGTGCCAGCAGCGCAGATCAGGGGACTGAAGCTTTCTTT,CASSADQGTEAFF
TRBJ1-1,NA,NA,TRBV29-1,TGCAGCGTTTCGGGACACTTAAACACTGAAGCTTTCTTT,CSVSGHLNTEAFF
TRBJ1-2,TRBD1,NA,TRBV3-1/TRBV3-2,TGTGCCAGCAGCCATATGACAGGGATCATCAGTGGCTACACCTTC,CASSHMTGIISGYTF
TRBJ1-2,NA,NA,TRBV4-3,TGCGCCAGCAGCCAAGCGGGGAGCGGCTACACCTTC,CASSQAGSGYTF
TRBJ2-7,NA,NA,TRBV27,TGTGCCAGCAGTTTATCGCAACAGGGTAACGAGCAGTACTTC,CASSLSQQGNEQYF